These 8 T cell receptor beta chains share one sample of origin, sequenced in a study of spatial heterogeneity in lung cancer. TCRdb reanalysed the 5' RACE reads using MiXCR and keeps one entry per CDR3 protein. The data hold about 14,000 distinct CDR3 sequences, with approximately 4.5% observed a single time. Time point indicated: sample taken at primary tumor resection. These receptors lack a known antigen. Overall study results and limits: Counts that tracked tumor mutation counts were those of expanded intratumoral alpha and beta TCRs.

Source: lung tumor tissue, taken at surgery. Receptors originate from a female donor with early-stage non-small cell lung cancer.

This clonotype was recorded at least ten times. V gene TRBV6-5 combines with J gene TRBJ1-2; no reliable D call. Germline V lookup: CDR1 MNHEY, CDR2 SVGAGI. The CDR3 contains 13 residues. Trimming took 5 bases from V and 8 from J, leaving 15 bases between them. CDR3 nucleotides: TGTGCCAGCAGTGTGCCGGGAGCTAAAGGCTACACCTTC. The encoded protein is CASSVPGAKGYTF.

This clonotype was seen repeatedly, ten times or more. This chain joins TRBV7-8 and TRBJ1-3, with D tentatively TRBD1 (5 bases). Trimming took 3 bases from V and 4 from J, leaving 16 bases between them. Germline V CDR1 and CDR2: SGHVS, FQNEAQ. The CDR3 totals 16 residues. The CDR3 reads CASSFPTGSTGNTIYF. Here the CDR3 DNA reads TGTGCCAGCAGCTTCCCCACAGGATCCACCGGAAACACCATATATTTT.

There are many counts of this clonotype. V and J are TRBV7-2 and TRBJ1-4; D is undetermined. CDR3 size: 14 residues. V gave up 4 bases and J gave up 9 bases, with 15 bases separating them. Germline lookup yields CDR1 SGHTA and CDR2 FQGNSA. CDR3 DNA sequence: TGTGCCAGCAGCTCCGACCGGCAGTGGAAAAAACTGTTTTTT. Amino acids: CASSSDRQWKKLFF.

This clonotype was seen ten or more times. The genes are TRBV20-1 and TRBJ2-3; D ambiguous. The CDR3 is made up of 10 amino acids. Germline V gene lookup returns CDR1 DFQATT and CDR2 SNEGSKA (reference sequence). The CDR3 here is CSGLTDTQYF. For the CDR3, the DNA is TGCTCAGGCCTCACAGATACGCAGTATTTT.

This clonotype was recorded at least ten times. The chain uses TRBV14 and TRBJ2-3; tentatively, D is TRBD1 or TRBD2 (5 bases each). The CDR3 extends over 15 amino acids. With 4 bases removed from V and 1 base from J, the gap between germline ends came to 12 bases. CDR1 SGHDN and CDR2 FVKESK come from the germline V gene. This chain's CDR3 is CASSRGQGGTDTQYF. CDR3 sequence (DNA): TGTGCCAGCAGCCGAGGTCAGGGAGGCACAGATACGCAGTATTTT. The full variable domain, its missing parts supplied by reference TRBV14 and TRBJ2-3, is EAGVTQFPSHSVIEKGQTVTLRCDPISGHDNLYWYRRVMGKEIKFLLHFVKESKQDESGMPNNRFLAERTGGTYSTLKVQPAELEDSGVYFCASSRGQGGTDTQYFGPGTRLTVL.

This clonotype was counted many times. The chain recombines TRBV10-3 with TRBJ2-5, with TRBD2 identical over 10 bases. Looked up from germline, CDR1 is ENHRY and CDR2 is SYGVKD. Trimming cost V 3 bases and J 3 bases; bases outside gene matches: 4. The CDR3 has 15 amino acids. The CDR3 is CAISDRTSGEETQYF. The CDR3 DNA is TGTGCCATCAGTGATCGTACTAGCGGGGAAGAGACCCAGTACTTC.

This clonotype was recorded at least ten times. V gene TRBV19 combines with J gene TRBJ1-2, with a weak D call TRBD1 (6 bases). Germline lookup yields CDR1 LNHDA and CDR2 SQIVND (reference sequence). Between the trimmed V and J ends, which lost 10 bases and 0 bases, there was a span of 12 bases. This CDR3 contains 13 residues. CDR3 in DNA: TGTGCCACTCGGGACATTTCTAACTATGGCTACACCTTC. Residues: CATRDISNYGYTF.

This clonotype has ten or more counts. The rearrangement links TRBV5-1 to TRBJ1-1; 8 nucleotides agree with TRBD1. The ends lost 4 bases at V and 3 bases at J; junction bases unmatched: 8. Germline CDR1 reads SGHRS; CDR2 reads YFSETQ. CDR3 length: 15 residues. The chain's CDR3 is CASSKQGAWDTEAFF. In nucleotides, the CDR3 is TGCGCCAGCAGCAAGCAGGGGGCGTGGGACACTGAAGCTTTCTTT.